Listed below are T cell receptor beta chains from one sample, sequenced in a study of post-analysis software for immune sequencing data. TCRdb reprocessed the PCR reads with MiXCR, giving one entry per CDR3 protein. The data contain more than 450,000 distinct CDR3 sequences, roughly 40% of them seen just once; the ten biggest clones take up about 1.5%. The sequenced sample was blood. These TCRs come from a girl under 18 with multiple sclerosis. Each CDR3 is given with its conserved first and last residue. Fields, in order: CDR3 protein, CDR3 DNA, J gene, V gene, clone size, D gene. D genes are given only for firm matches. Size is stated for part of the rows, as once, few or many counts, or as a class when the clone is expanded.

cdr3_aa: CATSDLGRGGRETQYF; cdr3_nt: TGTGCCACCAGTGATTTAGGCAGGGGAGGGCGAGAGACCCAGTACTTC; j_call: TRBJ2-5; v_call: TRBV24-1; clone_size: NA; d_call: NA
cdr3_aa: CASSNRDGLYTF; cdr3_nt: TGTGCCAGCAGTAACCGGGACGGCCTCTACACCTTC; j_call: TRBJ1-2; v_call: TRBV12-3/TRBV12-4; clone_size: NA; d_call: NA
cdr3_aa: CSARDTGVRSEKRFF; cdr3_nt: TGCAGTGCTAGAGACACAGGGGTCAGGAGTGAAAAACGGTTTTTT; j_call: TRBJ1-4; v_call: TRBV20-1; clone_size: NA; d_call: TRBD1
cdr3_aa: CSASDQAGSTDTQYF; cdr3_nt: TGCAGTGCGTCCGACCAGGCAGGCAGCACAGATACGCAGTATTTT; j_call: TRBJ2-3; v_call: TRBV20-1; clone_size: NA; d_call: NA
cdr3_aa: CSVIPGTGFVPSSYNEQFF; cdr3_nt: TGCAGCGTAATTCCCGGGACAGGTTTCGTCCCCAGCTCCTACAATGAGCAGTTCTTC; j_call: TRBJ2-1; v_call: TRBV29-1; clone_size: NA; d_call: TRBD1
cdr3_aa: CASSPGQKETQYF; cdr3_nt: TGCGCCAGCAGCCCCGGACAGAAAGAGACCCAGTACTTC; j_call: TRBJ2-5; v_call: TRBV5-1; clone_size: NA; d_call: NA
cdr3_aa: CASSRSTSGTGELFF; cdr3_nt: TGTGCTAGCAGCCGATCGACTAGCGGGACCGGGGAGCTGTTTTTT; j_call: TRBJ2-2; v_call: TRBV7-7; clone_size: NA; d_call: TRBD2
cdr3_aa: CASSLMTAEAFF; cdr3_nt: TGTGCCAGCAGTTTGATGACGGCAGAAGCTTTCTTT; j_call: TRBJ1-1; v_call: TRBV12-3/TRBV12-4; clone_size: once; d_call: NA
cdr3_aa: CASNGGFTYEQYF; cdr3_nt: TGTGCCAGCAATGGAGGCTTCACCTACGAGCAGTACTTC; j_call: TRBJ2-7; v_call: TRBV6-2/TRBV6-3; clone_size: few; d_call: NA
cdr3_aa: CAISAEPPTDTQYF; cdr3_nt: TGTGCCATCAGTGCTGAGCCACCCACAGATACGCAGTATTTT; j_call: TRBJ2-3; v_call: TRBV10-3; clone_size: NA; d_call: NA
cdr3_aa: CASSLVGNHNEQFF; cdr3_nt: TGTGCCAGCAGCTTGGTCGGGAACCACAATGAGCAGTTCTTC; j_call: TRBJ2-1; v_call: TRBV7-6; clone_size: NA; d_call: NA
cdr3_aa: CASSPLEGWEETQYF; cdr3_nt: TGTGCCAGCAGTCCTCTCGAGGGATGGGAAGAGACCCAGTACTTC; j_call: TRBJ2-5; v_call: TRBV6-2/TRBV6-3; clone_size: few; d_call: NA
cdr3_aa: CASSPFSGANVLTF; cdr3_nt: TGTGCCAGCAGCCCCTTCTCTGGGGCCAACGTCCTGACTTTC; j_call: TRBJ2-6; v_call: TRBV7-3; clone_size: NA; d_call: NA
cdr3_aa: CATSGQGRVNNEQFF; cdr3_nt: TGTGCCACTTCAGGGCAGGGAAGGGTGAACAATGAGCAGTTCTTC; j_call: TRBJ2-1; v_call: TRBV21-1; clone_size: NA; d_call: NA
cdr3_aa: CASSLGQGANIQYF; cdr3_nt: TGCGCCAGCAGCTTGGGGCAGGGGGCGAACATTCAGTACTTC; j_call: TRBJ2-4; v_call: TRBV5-1; clone_size: NA; d_call: TRBD1
cdr3_aa: CASSIQGGGSREQYF; cdr3_nt: TGTGCCAGCAGTATACAGGGCGGAGGATCGAGGGAGCAGTACTTC; j_call: TRBJ2-7; v_call: TRBV27; clone_size: NA; d_call: NA
cdr3_aa: CAFWTGDTGEQYF; cdr3_nt: TGCGCGTTTTGGACAGGGGATACCGGCGAGCAGTACTTC; j_call: TRBJ2-7; v_call: TRBV29-1; clone_size: NA; d_call: TRBD1
cdr3_aa: CASSTTGTGFLYEQYF; cdr3_nt: TGTGCCAGTAGTACGACCGGGACAGGGTTTCTCTACGAGCAGTACTTC; j_call: TRBJ2-7; v_call: TRBV19; clone_size: NA; d_call: TRBD1
cdr3_aa: CSARLAGVPKNIQYF; cdr3_nt: TGCAGTGCCAGGCTCGCGGGAGTTCCCAAAAACATTCAGTACTTC; j_call: TRBJ2-4; v_call: TRBV20-1; clone_size: NA; d_call: TRBD2
cdr3_aa: CASSHDRPSYNEQFF; cdr3_nt: TGTGCCAGCAGCCACGACCGCCCCTCCTACAATGAGCAGTTCTTC; j_call: TRBJ2-1; v_call: TRBV12-3/TRBV12-4; clone_size: few; d_call: NA
cdr3_aa: CASSLGQIEVTEAFF; cdr3_nt: TGTGCCAGCAGTTTAGGCCAGATCGAAGTAACTGAAGCTTTCTTT; j_call: TRBJ1-1; v_call: TRBV28; clone_size: NA; d_call: NA
cdr3_aa: CASTLYSGTAANTGELFF; cdr3_nt: TGTGCCAGCACCCTATATTCCGGGACCGCTGCGAACACCGGGGAGCTGTTTTTT; j_call: TRBJ2-2; v_call: TRBV5-4; clone_size: NA; d_call: NA
cdr3_aa: CASSPGQGRNGYTF; cdr3_nt: TGTGCCAGCAGTCCGGGACAGGGTAGGAATGGCTACACCTTC; j_call: TRBJ1-2; v_call: TRBV12-3/TRBV12-4; clone_size: NA; d_call: TRBD1
cdr3_aa: CASSQEGDRNSPLHF; cdr3_nt: TGTGCCAGCAGCCAAGAGGGGGACAGGAATTCACCCCTCCACTTT; j_call: TRBJ1-6; v_call: TRBV4-2; clone_size: NA; d_call: TRBD1
cdr3_aa: CASSARLGTSSYNEQFF; cdr3_nt: TGTGCCAGCAGCGCCAGGCTGGGGACAAGCTCCTACAATGAGCAGTTCTTC; j_call: TRBJ2-1; v_call: TRBV7-2; clone_size: few; d_call: NA
cdr3_aa: CASSQPSESLRQFF; cdr3_nt: TGCGCCAGCAGCCAACCGTCGGAGTCCCTCAGGCAGTTCTTC; j_call: TRBJ2-1; v_call: TRBV4-1; clone_size: few; d_call: NA
cdr3_aa: CASSNYGGAFF; cdr3_nt: TGTGCCAGCAGCAACTACGGTGGAGCTTTCTTT; j_call: TRBJ1-1; v_call: TRBV12-3/TRBV12-4; clone_size: few; d_call: NA
cdr3_aa: CASSPGRAFQETQYF; cdr3_nt: TGTGCCAGCTCCCCCGGCCGGGCGTTCCAAGAGACCCAGTACTTC; j_call: TRBJ2-5; v_call: TRBV12-3/TRBV12-4; clone_size: NA; d_call: NA
cdr3_aa: CASSGQGLSYGYTF; cdr3_nt: TGTGCCAGCAGCGGACAGGGACTCAGCTATGGCTACACCTTC; j_call: TRBJ1-2; v_call: TRBV7-9; clone_size: once; d_call: TRBD1
cdr3_aa: CAISEASGGGNEQFF; cdr3_nt: TGTGCCATCAGTGAGGCATCAGGGGGGGGCAATGAGCAGTTCTTC; j_call: TRBJ2-1; v_call: TRBV10-3; clone_size: few; d_call: NA
cdr3_aa: CASSLSWSSYNEQFF; cdr3_nt: TGTGCCAGCAGCTTAAGTTGGAGCTCCTACAATGAGCAGTTCTTC; j_call: TRBJ2-1; v_call: TRBV7-2; clone_size: NA; d_call: NA
cdr3_aa: CASSGRRVYEQYF; cdr3_nt: TGTGCCAGCAGTGGACGAAGGGTATACGAGCAGTACTTC; j_call: TRBJ2-7; v_call: TRBV6-5; clone_size: few; d_call: NA
cdr3_aa: CASSDATRFHTQYF; cdr3_nt: TGTGCCAGCAGTGACGCCACTAGGTTTCATACGCAGTATTTT; j_call: TRBJ2-3; v_call: TRBV6-6; clone_size: few; d_call: NA
cdr3_aa: CASSVVGRGPSAQFF; cdr3_nt: TGTGCCAGCAGCGTAGTCGGCAGGGGGCCTTCGGCGCAGTTCTTC; j_call: TRBJ2-1; v_call: TRBV9; clone_size: NA; d_call: TRBD1
cdr3_aa: CSARDGEARPYEQYF; cdr3_nt: TGCAGTGCTAGAGATGGGGAGGCTAGGCCCTACGAGCAGTACTTC; j_call: TRBJ2-7; v_call: TRBV20-1; clone_size: many; d_call: NA
cdr3_aa: CAISEGESTDTQYF; cdr3_nt: TGTGCCATCAGTGAAGGTGAGAGCACAGATACGCAGTATTTT; j_call: TRBJ2-3; v_call: TRBV10-3; clone_size: NA; d_call: NA
cdr3_aa: CASWDRVNETDTQYF; cdr3_nt: TGTGCCAGCTGGGACCGGGTCAATGAGACAGATACGCAGTATTTT; j_call: TRBJ2-3; v_call: TRBV6-2/TRBV6-3; clone_size: few; d_call: NA
cdr3_aa: CASSLAGLDGYTF; cdr3_nt: TGTGCCAGCAGCTTAGCGGGGCTCGACGGCTACACCTTC; j_call: TRBJ1-2; v_call: TRBV7-9; clone_size: once; d_call: NA
cdr3_aa: CASSAKGSGRFYEQYF; cdr3_nt: TGCGCCAGCAGCGCGAAGGGTAGCGGGAGGTTCTACGAGCAGTACTTC; j_call: TRBJ2-7; v_call: TRBV5-1; clone_size: few; d_call: TRBD2
cdr3_aa: CSAIARGETQYF; cdr3_nt: TGCAGTGCCATAGCTAGGGGAGAGACCCAGTACTTC; j_call: TRBJ2-5; v_call: TRBV20-1; clone_size: few; d_call: NA